Following are 17 T cell receptor beta chains from one sample sequenced in a study of immune evolution from preneoplasia to lung adenocarcinoma. Assay: immunoSEQ multiplex PCR; the TCRdb copy retains only in-frame clones and omits some. The sample yields approximately 9,600 clones, 75% to 85% seen once. Sequencing was performed on FFPE minimally invasive lung adenocarcinoma tissue. The origin of the receptors is a person aged 70 to 85 with lung adenocarcinoma.

This clone was counted between two and nine times. The CDR3 DNA reads TGTGCCAGCAGCTTAGATAGGACAGGGTTACAAAGGTCTGGAAACACCATATATTTT. Translating it yields CASSLDRTGLQRSGNTIYF. This chain joins TRBV7-8 and TRBJ1-3; TRBD1 aligns across 8 bases. The germline V gene encodes CDR1 SGHVS and CDR2 FQNEAQ. The CDR3 contains 19 residues. With V trimmed by 1 base and J by 1 base, 12 bases remained unmatched.

The chain is built from TRBV4-1 and TRBJ1-3; 8 nucleotides line up with TRBD1. The CDR3 has 19 amino acids. Germline V gives CDR1 MGHRA, CDR2 YSYEKL. V was pared by 4 bases and J by 0 bases, with 14 bases of the junction left unmatched. In DNA, the CDR3 is TGCGCCAGCAGCCCTACCGGGACAGGAATTATTCTCTCTGGAAACACCATATATTTT. Translating it yields CASSPTGTGIILSGNTIYF.

V and J are TRBV6-5 and TRBJ2-1; 8 bases align to TRBD1. CDR1 is MNHEY and CDR2 is SVGAGI in the germline V gene. The CDR3 extends over 15 amino acids. V was pared by 2 bases and J by 7 bases, with 7 bases of the junction left unmatched. The CDR3 bases are TGTGCCAGCAGTTACGGCGGACAGGGTAAAAATGAGCAGTTCTTC. Its translation is CASSYGGQGKNEQFF.

The chain has TRBV4-3 and TRBJ2-7; either TRBD1 or TRBD2 may supply D (5 bases each). V was shortened by 1 base and J by 0 bases, with 10 bases between the two germline ends. Germline lookup yields CDR1 LGHNA and CDR2 YSLEER. The CDR3 runs 15 residues. The CDR3 loop is CASSQGRDGSYEQYF. The DNA of the CDR3 is TGCGCCAGCAGCCAAGGACGGGACGGCTCCTACGAGCAGTACTTC.

The rearrangement uses TRBV5-8 and TRBJ2-4, with 12 bases aligning to TRBD2. Germline V gene data show CDR1 as SGHTS and CDR2 as YDEGEE. The CDR3 is 19 amino acids. With 1 base clipped from V and 5 bases from J, the junction kept 13 bases outside the gene matches. CDR3 coding DNA: TGTGCCAGCAGCTTGAGGACTAGCGGGATTGGTCTTCGTCAAAACATTCAGTACTTC. This sequence encodes CASSLRTSGIGLRQNIQYF.

This sequence joins TRBV7-2 and TRBJ2-7; D may be TRBD2 (6 bases). V shed 1 base and J shed 0 bases, with 10 bases lying between them. The CDR3 has 15 residues. From germline, CDR1 is SGHTA and CDR2 FQGNSA. The CDR3 spells CASSLGGGSSYEQYF. Here the CDR3 DNA reads TGTGCCAGCAGCTTAGGGGGAGGTTCCTCCTACGAGCAGTACTTC.

The chain uses TRBV2 and TRBJ2-3, with 7 bases that match TRBD2. Unmatched junction bases numbered 7, after V lost 7 bases and J lost 0 bases. The CDR3 length is 15 residues. Per germline, CDR1 SNHLY and CDR2 FYNNEI. This CDR3 reads CASKGGATSTDTQYF. CDR3 coding DNA: TGTGCCAGCAAGGGAGGGGCCACCAGCACAGATACGCAGTATTTT.

CDR3 amino acids: CAWKVGDGNTIYF. In DNA form, the CDR3 reads TGTGCCTGGAAAGTGGGGGACGGAAACACCATATATTTT. The chain couples TRBV30 to TRBJ1-3; tentative D call: TRBD1 (5 bases). The germline gives CDR1 GTSNPN, CDR2 SVGIG (reference sequence). The CDR3 runs to 13 residues. With 4 bases removed from V and 4 bases from J, the gap between germline ends came to 11 bases.

The chain employs TRBV19 and TRBJ2-3; 8 bases fit TRBD2. This CDR3 spans 14 amino acids. The V gene's germline CDR1 is LNHDA and CDR2 SQIVND (reference sequence). V lost 3 bases and J lost 3; bases outside the gene matches: 2. The CDR3 nucleotides read TGTGCCAGTAGTATTGCGGGGGGTACAGATACGCAGTATTTT. Translated: CASSIAGGTDTQYF. The full variable domain, completed using reference TRBV19 and TRBJ2-3, is DGGITQSPKYLFRKEGQNVTLSCEQNLNHDAMYWYRQDPGQGLRLIYYSQIVNDFQKGDIAEGYSVSREKKESFPLTVTSAQKNPTAFYLCASSIAGGTDTQYFGPGTRLTVL.

This sequence joins TRBV6-1 and TRBJ1-5; 9 bases agree with TRBD1. This CDR3 has 15 amino acids. Germline V lookup: CDR1 MNHNS, CDR2 SASEGT. V shed 10 bases, J shed 4 bases, and the junction held 11 bases outside the gene matches. CDR3 in amino acids: CANPDRGEGNQPQHF. The CDR3 region has the DNA TGTGCCAACCCGGACAGGGGAGAAGGGAATCAGCCCCAGCATTTT.

The chain joins TRBV19 to TRBJ2-5; D unclear. The V end lost 9 bases, the J end lost 2 bases, and 13 bases lay between the germline ends. This CDR3 has 13 residues. Germline V CDR1 and CDR2: LNHDA, SQIVND (reference sequence). CDR3 DNA: TGTGCCAGCCTTGGACGGTGGCAAGAGACCCAGTACTTC. Translating it yields CASLGRWQETQYF.

The chain combines TRBV30 with TRBJ1-3, with a possible D match to TRBD1 (6 bases). The CDR3 extends over 14 amino acids. Trimming stripped 2 bases from V and 3 bases from J, with 11 bases between. Germline loops: CDR1 GTSNPN, CDR2 SVGIG (reference sequence). This CDR3 reads CAWSFQGHGNTIYF. The CDR3, as DNA: TGTGCCTGGAGTTTTCAGGGACATGGAAACACCATATATTTT. The full variable domain, in which reference TRBV30 and TRBJ1-3 provide the parts outside the CDR3, is SQTIHQWPATLVQPVGSPLSLECTVEGTSNPNLYWYRQAAGRGLQLLFYSVGIGQISSEVPQNLSASRPQDRQFILSSKKLLLSDSGFYLCAWSFQGHGNTIYFGEGSWLTVV.

The chain is built from TRBV7-6 and TRBJ2-5; 8 nucleotides agree with TRBD1. V gave up 5 bases and J gave up 5 bases; unmatched junction bases: 10. The germline V gene encodes CDR1 SGHVS and CDR2 FNYEAQ. The CDR3 is 15 residues long. The CDR3: CASSPHTGGGETQYF. The CDR3 DNA sequence: TGTGCCAGCAGCCCTCATACAGGGGGAGGTGAGACCCAGTACTTC. Complete variable domain (other parts from reference TRBV7-6 and TRBJ2-5): GAGVSQSPRYKVTKRGQDVALRCDPISGHVSLYWYRQALGQGPEFLTYFNYEAQQDKSGLPNDRFSAERPEGSISTLTIQRTEQRDSAMYRCASSPHTGGGETQYFGPGTRLLVL.

The rearrangement joins TRBV15 to TRBJ2-5; D is perhaps TRBD1 (5 bases). Trimming took 1 base from V and 1 from J, leaving 10 bases between them. This CDR3 has 15 residues. Germline-derived CDR1 and CDR2 are LNHNV and YYDKDF (reference sequence). The CDR3 DNA follows: TGTGCCACCAGCAGAGGACAGAATTTCCAAGAGACCCAGTACTTC. It specifies CATSRGQNFQETQYF.

The rearrangement uses TRBV11-1 and TRBJ2-5; weak D call: TRBD2 (5 bases). The J call is in doubt because the DNA end fits TRBJ2-7 better. The CDR3 consists of 17 residues. CDR1 SGHAT and CDR2 FQDESV come from the germline V gene (reference sequence). The CDR3 DNA sequence: TGTGCCAGCAGCGCATTCCCACGGGATTCCAGCTCCTACGAGCAGTACTTC. Its protein is CASSAFPRDSSSYEQYF.

This clone was counted only a few times. This chain connects TRBV2 to TRBJ1-4; D call uncertain. V lost 6 bases to trimming and J lost 0 bases, with 17 bases between them. Looked up from germline, CDR1 is SNHLY and CDR2 is FYNNEI. This CDR3 spans 17 amino acids. CDR3 nucleotides: TGTGCCAGCAGCGCCAAGTTCCTCCGTGCAACTAATGAAAAACTGTTTTTT. Amino acid sequence: CASSAKFLRATNEKLFF.

This chain links TRBV7-9 with TRBJ2-1, with D possibly TRBD1 on 5 matching bases. CDR3 length: 11 amino acids. Per the germline V gene, CDR1 is SEHNR and CDR2 is FQNEAQ (reference sequence). Trimming removed 11 bases at V and 6 bases at J, with 11 bases between. The CDR3 nucleotides are TGTGCCGGGGCTAGGGCCAATGAGCAGTTCTTC. Translation gives CAGARANEQFF.